The 6 T cell receptor beta chains presented below share a single source sample, sequenced in a study of cytomegalovirus exposure and HLA in healthy donors. Primers included in the PCR were 60 Vbeta and 13 Jbeta primers. Measured with immunoSEQ multiplex PCR; TCRdb has only the in-frame clones, and not every one. The table lists about 140,000 clones, around 80% of them singletons. The sequenced sample consisted of PBMCs. These receptors came from a man between 40 and 49 years old in good health and CMV-seropositive.

CDR3 coding DNA: TGTGCCAGTAGTATAGATCTTGAAGCTTTCTTT. Translated, it gives CASSIDLEAFF. V and J are TRBV19 and TRBJ1-1; D not certain. The V gene lost 0 bases and the J gene lost 7 bases, with 3 bases spanning the gap. The CDR3 sequence is 11 residues long. Germline V lookup: CDR1 LNHDA, CDR2 SQIVND (reference sequence).

This rearrangement joins TRBV6-1 to TRBJ1-5; 8 bases match TRBD1. J gave up 1 base and V 10 bases, and 6 bases lay outside the gene matches. The germline gives CDR1 MNHNS, CDR2 SASEGT. CDR3 length equals 14 residues. CDR3 protein: CATFDRGSNQPQHF. CDR3 sequence (DNA): TGTGCCACCTTCGACAGGGGAAGCAATCAGCCCCAGCATTTT.

The chain employs TRBV6-6 and TRBJ1-4, with TRBD1 matching 8 bases. Germline V gene sequence: CDR1 MNHNY, CDR2 SVGAGI (reference sequence). This CDR3 spans 14 amino acids. With 7 bases clipped from V and 2 bases from J, the junction kept 3 bases outside the gene matches. CDR3 sequence: CASTTGGTNEKLFF. The DNA of the CDR3 is TGTGCCAGCACAACAGGGGGGACTAATGAAAAACTGTTTTTT.

This rearrangement joins TRBV27 to TRBJ1-1; 9 bases line up with TRBD1. Germline values: CDR1 MNHEY, CDR2 SMNVEV (reference sequence). CDR3 size: 14 residues. With V trimmed by 4 bases and J by 4 bases, 4 bases remained unmatched. CDR3 amino acids: CASSYRGRGTEAFF. The CDR3 DNA follows: TGTGCCAGCAGTTACAGGGGGCGCGGCACTGAAGCTTTCTTT.

This rearrangement joins TRBV29-1 to TRBJ2-7, with 10 bases aligning to TRBD2. Germline CDR1 reads SQVTM; CDR2 reads ANQGSEA. The CDR3 is 13 amino acids. J lost 5 bases, V lost 6 bases, and 7 bases had no gene match. This CDR3 is CSVGPSGSNEQYF. The CDR3 DNA is TGCAGCGTCGGACCTAGCGGGAGCAACGAGCAGTACTTC.

The chain joins TRBV12-5 to TRBJ2-7, with 7 nucleotides matching TRBD1. This CDR3 region has 14 residues. Trimming took 1 base from V and 4 from J; bases not matched to a gene: 4. CDR1 is LGHNT, CDR2 FRNRAP, per germline. The CDR3 protein is CASGLGTGPYEQYF. The DNA of the CDR3 is TGTGCTAGTGGTTTGGGGACAGGACCTTACGAGCAGTACTTC.